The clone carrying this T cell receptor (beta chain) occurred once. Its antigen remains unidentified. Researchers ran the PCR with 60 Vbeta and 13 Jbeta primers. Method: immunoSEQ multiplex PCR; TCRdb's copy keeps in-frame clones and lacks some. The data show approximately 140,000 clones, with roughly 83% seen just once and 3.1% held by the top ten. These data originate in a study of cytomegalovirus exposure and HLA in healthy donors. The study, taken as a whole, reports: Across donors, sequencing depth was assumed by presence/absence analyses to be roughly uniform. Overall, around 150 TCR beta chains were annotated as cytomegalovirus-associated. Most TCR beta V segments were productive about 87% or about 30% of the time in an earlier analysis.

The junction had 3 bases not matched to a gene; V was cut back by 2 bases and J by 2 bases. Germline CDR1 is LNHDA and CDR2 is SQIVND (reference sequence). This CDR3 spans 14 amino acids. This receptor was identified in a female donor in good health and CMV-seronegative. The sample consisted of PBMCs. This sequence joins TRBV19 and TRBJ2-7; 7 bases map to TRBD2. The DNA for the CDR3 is TGTGCCAGTAGTATATATGGGAGGGCCTACGAGCAGTACTTC. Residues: CASSIYGRAYEQYF.